This TCR beta chain was sequenced for a study of cytomegalovirus exposure and HLA in healthy donors. 13 Jbeta primers and 60 Vbeta primers were used for the PCR. This table comes from immunoSEQ multiplex PCR, and its TCRdb copy is limited to in-frame clones, with some not included. The data contain 100,000 to 150,000 clones, 60% to 80% of them seen just once; the ten biggest clones take up under 5%. V shed 5 bases and J 3 bases; nucleotides not matched to a gene: 6. The germline V gene has CDR1 SGHTA and CDR2 FQGTGA. There are 15 residues in the CDR3. Material for sequencing was PBMCs. The chain is built from TRBV7-3 and TRBJ2-2; TRBD1 agrees at 7 bases. The TCR was taken from a man aged 25-45 years in good health and CMV-seronegative. The CDR3 spells CASSERDRYTGELFF. CDR3 DNA: TGTGCCAGCAGCGAAAGGGACAGATACACCGGGGAGCTGTTTTTT.